There are a few counts of the clone carrying this TCR beta chain. Its antigen is undetermined. TCRdb analysed the reads with MiXCR anew, one entry per CDR3 protein. The sample yields approximately 600,000 distinct CDR3 sequences, under 45% seen once. Trimming stripped 7 bases from V and 5 bases from J, with 12 bases between. The CDR3 extends over 13 amino acids. The germline V gene has CDR1 MDHEN and CDR2 SYDVKM. The data belong to a study of T cell repertoires in cytomegalovirus infection. The sequencing here drew on cultured PBMCs, taken from culture after CMV antigen stimulation. The chain employs TRBV28 and TRBJ1-5, with D possibly TRBD1 on 6 matching bases. The receptor's source is a human donor in good health (CMV status not recorded). Some clones in this sample may be carry-over from other donors' samples. The CDR3 DNA reads as TGTGCCAGCAAGCAGGGGAATTATCAGCCCCAGCATTTT. Its translation: CASKQGNYQPQHF.